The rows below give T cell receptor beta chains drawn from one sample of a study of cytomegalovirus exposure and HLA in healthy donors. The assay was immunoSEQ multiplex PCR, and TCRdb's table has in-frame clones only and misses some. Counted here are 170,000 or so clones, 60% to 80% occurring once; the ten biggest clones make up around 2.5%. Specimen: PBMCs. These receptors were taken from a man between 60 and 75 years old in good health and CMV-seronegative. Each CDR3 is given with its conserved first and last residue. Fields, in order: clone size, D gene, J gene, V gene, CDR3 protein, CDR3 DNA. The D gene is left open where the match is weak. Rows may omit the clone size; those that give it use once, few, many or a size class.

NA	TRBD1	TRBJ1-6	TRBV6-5	CASSSTTGGESPLHF	TGTGCCAGCAGTTCCACTACAGGGGGCGAATCACCCCTCCACTTT
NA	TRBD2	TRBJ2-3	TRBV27	CASSLASGRVLDTQYF	TGTGCCAGCAGTTTGGCTAGCGGGAGGGTCTTAGATACGCAGTATTTT
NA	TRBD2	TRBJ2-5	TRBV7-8	CASSLDGSGGARETQYF	TGTGCCAGCAGCTTAGATGGTAGCGGGGGGGCGAGAGAGACCCAGTACTTC
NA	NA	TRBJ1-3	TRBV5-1	CASSFWGTTGTGSGNTIYF	TGCGCCAGCAGCTTCTGGGGGACCACAGGGACGGGGTCTGGAAACACCATATATTTT
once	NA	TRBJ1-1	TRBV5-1	CASSFRGTEAFF	TGCGCCAGCAGCTTTCGGGGAACTGAAGCTTTCTTT
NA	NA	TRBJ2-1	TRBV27	CASSFGSSYNEQFF	TGTGCCAGCAGTTTTGGGAGCTCCTACAATGAGCAGTTCTTC
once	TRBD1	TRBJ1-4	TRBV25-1	CASSPSTGVNEKLFF	TGTGCCAGCAGTCCATCGACAGGGGTTAATGAAAAACTGTTTTTT
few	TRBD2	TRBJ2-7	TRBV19	CASSPRTSGLNEQYF	TGTGCCAGTAGTCCCCGGACTAGCGGTTTGAACGAGCAGTACTTC
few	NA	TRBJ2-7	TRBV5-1	CASSLEGEHEQYF	TGCGCCAGCAGCTTGGAGGGGGAGCACGAGCAGTACTTC
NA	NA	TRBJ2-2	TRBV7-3	CASSLVRVNTGELFF	TGTGCCAGCAGCTTAGTCAGGGTGAACACCGGGGAGCTGTTTTTT
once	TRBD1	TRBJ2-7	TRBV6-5	CASSDGTGGEQYF	TGTGCCAGCAGTGACGGGACAGGGGGCGAGCAGTACTTC
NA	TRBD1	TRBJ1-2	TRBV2	CASRPQAGGGINTF	TGTGCCAGCAGGCCACAGGCAGGGGGCGGCATAAACACCTTC
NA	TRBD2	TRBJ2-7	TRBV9	CASSPRGLAGGSYEQYF	TGTGCCAGCAGCCCTAGGGGGTTAGCGGGAGGAAGCTACGAGCAGTACTTC
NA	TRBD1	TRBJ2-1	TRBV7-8	CASSFGQGPYNEQFF	TGTGCCAGCAGCTTCGGACAGGGGCCCTACAATGAGCAGTTCTTC
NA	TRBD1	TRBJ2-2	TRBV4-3	CASSQDLGTGPGELFF	TGCGCCAGCAGCCAAGATCTCGGGACAGGCCCCGGGGAGCTGTTTTTT
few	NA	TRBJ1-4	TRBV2	CASKGAINEKLFF	TGTGCCAGCAAAGGGGCGATTAATGAAAAACTGTTTTTT
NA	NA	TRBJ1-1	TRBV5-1	CASSLAEMNTEAFF	TGCGCCAGCAGCTTGGCCGAGATGAACACTGAAGCTTTCTTT
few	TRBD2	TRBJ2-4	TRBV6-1	CASSSTAGENIQYF	TGTGCCAGCAGTTCAACAGCGGGAGAAAACATTCAGTACTTC
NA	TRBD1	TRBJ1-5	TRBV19	CASSETGGEPQHF	TGTGCCAGTAGTGAAACAGGGGGAGAGCCCCAGCATTTT
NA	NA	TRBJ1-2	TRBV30	CAWDSYGYTF	TGTGCCTGGGACAGCTATGGCTACACCTTC
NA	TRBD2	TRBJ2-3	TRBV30	CAWSVGGRGDTQYF	TGTGCCTGGAGTGTAGGCGGGAGAGGAGATACGCAGTATTTT
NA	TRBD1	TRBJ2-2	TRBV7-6	CASSRTGAGELFF	TGTGCCAGCAGCCGGACAGGGGCCGGGGAGCTGTTTTTT
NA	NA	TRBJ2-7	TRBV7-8	CASSLAGEQYF	TGTGCCAGCAGCTTAGCCGGCGAGCAGTACTTC
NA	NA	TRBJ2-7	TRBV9	CASSVGWGGSYEQYF	TGTGCCAGCAGCGTAGGGTGGGGAGGATCCTACGAGCAGTACTTC
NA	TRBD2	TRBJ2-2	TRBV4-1	CASSPAGTSGGVGELFF	TGCGCCAGCAGCCCCGCCGGGACTAGCGGGGGGGTAGGGGAGCTGTTTTTT
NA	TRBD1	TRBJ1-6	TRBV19	CASSIDRQGNSPLHF	TGTGCCAGTAGTATAGATCGACAGGGGAATTCACCCCTCCACTTT
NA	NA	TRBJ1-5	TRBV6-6	CASYVLGSGQPQHF	TGTGCCAGCTATGTTTTGGGCTCGGGGCAGCCCCAGCATTTT
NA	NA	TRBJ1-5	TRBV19	CASSTNRDGPNQPQHF	TGTGCCAGTAGCACTAACAGGGATGGGCCAAATCAGCCCCAGCATTTT
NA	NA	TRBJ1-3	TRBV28	CASIRSSGNTIYF	TGTGCCAGCATCCGGAGCTCTGGAAACACCATATATTTT
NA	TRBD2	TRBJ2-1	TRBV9	CASSAEGTSGKATYNEQFF	TGTGCCAGCAGCGCCGAAGGGACTAGCGGGAAAGCGACCTACAATGAGCAGTTCTTC
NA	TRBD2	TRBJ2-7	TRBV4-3	CASSQGLAGVYEQYF	TGCGCCAGCAGCCAAGGTCTAGCGGGAGTCTACGAGCAGTACTTC
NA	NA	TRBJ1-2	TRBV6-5	CASSYGRNNYGYTF	TGTGCCAGCAGTTACGGCAGGAATAACTATGGCTACACCTTC
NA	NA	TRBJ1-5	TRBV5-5	CASSLSLDTGFNQPQHF	TGTGCCAGCAGCTTGTCCCTTGATACCGGGTTCAATCAGCCCCAGCATTTT
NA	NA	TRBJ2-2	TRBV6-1	CASTGTWNTGELFF	TGTGCCAGCACCGGGACTTGGAACACCGGGGAGCTGTTTTTT
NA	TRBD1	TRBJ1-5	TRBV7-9	CASSLEPTGGQPQNF	TGTGCCAGCAGCTTAGAACCCACAGGGGGTCAGCCCCAGAATTTT
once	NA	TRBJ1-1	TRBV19	CASTQRGGVNTEAFF	TGTGCCAGTACCCAGCGGGGCGGGGTGAACACTGAAGCTTTCTTT
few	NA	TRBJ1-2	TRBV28	CASSLTGVGGYTF	TGTGCCAGCAGTTTAACGGGTGTTGGTGGCTACACCTTC
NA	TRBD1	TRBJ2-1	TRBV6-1	CASSGSGQGNEQFF	TGTGCCAGCAGTGGCTCCGGACAGGGAAATGAGCAGTTCTTC
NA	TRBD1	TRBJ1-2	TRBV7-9	CASSLRDRAFYGYTF	TGTGCCAGCAGCTTAAGGGACAGGGCGTTCTATGGCTACACCTTC
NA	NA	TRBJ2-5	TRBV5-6	CASSRWRGGEETQYF	TGTGCCAGCAGCCGGTGGCGGGGCGGGGAAGAGACCCAGTACTTC
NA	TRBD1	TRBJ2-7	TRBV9	CASSATNRGPYEQYF	TGTGCCAGCAGCGCGACCAACAGGGGACCCTACGAGCAGTACTTC
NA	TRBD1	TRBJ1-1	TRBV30	CAWGMGQNEAFF	TGTGCCTGGGGGATGGGACAGAATGAAGCTTTCTTT